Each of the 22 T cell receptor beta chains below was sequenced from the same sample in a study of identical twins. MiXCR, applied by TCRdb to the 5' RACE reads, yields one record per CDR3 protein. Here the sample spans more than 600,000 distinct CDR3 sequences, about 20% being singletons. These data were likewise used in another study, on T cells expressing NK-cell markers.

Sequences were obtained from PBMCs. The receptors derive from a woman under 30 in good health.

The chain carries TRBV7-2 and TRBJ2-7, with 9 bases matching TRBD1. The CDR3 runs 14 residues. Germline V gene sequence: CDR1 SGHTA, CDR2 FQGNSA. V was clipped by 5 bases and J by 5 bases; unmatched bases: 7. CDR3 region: CASSRTGGINEQYF. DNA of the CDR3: TGTGCCAGCAGCCGCACAGGGGGCATCAACGAGCAGTACTTC.

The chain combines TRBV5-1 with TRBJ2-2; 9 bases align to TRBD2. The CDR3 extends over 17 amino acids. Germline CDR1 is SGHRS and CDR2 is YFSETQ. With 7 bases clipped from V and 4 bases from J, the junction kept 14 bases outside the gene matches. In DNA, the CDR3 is TGCGCCAGCGGGAGAGCGGGAGGTTCACAGACCACCGGGGAGCTGTTTTTT. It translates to CASGRAGGSQTTGELFF.

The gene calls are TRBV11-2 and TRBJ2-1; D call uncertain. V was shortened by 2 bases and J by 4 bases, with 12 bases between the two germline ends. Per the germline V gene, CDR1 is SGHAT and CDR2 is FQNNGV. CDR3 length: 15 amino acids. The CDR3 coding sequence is TGTGCCAGCAGCTTATCGGTCCGCTCATACAATGAGCAGTTCTTC. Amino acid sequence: CASSLSVRSYNEQFF.

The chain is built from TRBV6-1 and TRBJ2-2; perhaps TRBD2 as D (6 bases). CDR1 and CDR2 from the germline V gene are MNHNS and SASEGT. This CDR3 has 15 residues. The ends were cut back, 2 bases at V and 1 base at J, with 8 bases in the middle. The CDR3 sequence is CASSETSWNTGELFF. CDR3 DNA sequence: TGTGCCAGCAGTGAAACTAGCTGGAACACCGGGGAGCTGTTTTTT.

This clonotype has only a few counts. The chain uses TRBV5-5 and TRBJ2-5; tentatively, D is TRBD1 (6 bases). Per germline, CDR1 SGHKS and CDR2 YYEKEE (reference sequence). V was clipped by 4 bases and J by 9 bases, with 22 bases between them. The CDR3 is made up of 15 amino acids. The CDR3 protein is CASSDRNPSVGAQYF. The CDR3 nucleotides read TGTGCCAGCAGCGACAGGAACCCTTCAGTTGGGGCCCAGTACTTC.

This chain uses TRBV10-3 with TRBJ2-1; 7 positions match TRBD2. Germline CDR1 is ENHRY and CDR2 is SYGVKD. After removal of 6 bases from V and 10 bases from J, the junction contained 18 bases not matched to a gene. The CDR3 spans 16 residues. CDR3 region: CAISPRGAGPREEQFF. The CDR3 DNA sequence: TGTGCCATCAGCCCGAGGGGAGCGGGGCCCAGAGAGGAGCAGTTCTTC.

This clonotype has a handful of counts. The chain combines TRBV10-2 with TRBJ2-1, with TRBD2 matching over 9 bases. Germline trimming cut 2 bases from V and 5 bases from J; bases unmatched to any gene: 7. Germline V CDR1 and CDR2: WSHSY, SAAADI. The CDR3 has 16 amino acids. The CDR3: CASSEGRLAANNEQFF. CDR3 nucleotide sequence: TGCGCCAGCAGTGAGGGGCGACTAGCGGCGAACAATGAGCAGTTCTTC.

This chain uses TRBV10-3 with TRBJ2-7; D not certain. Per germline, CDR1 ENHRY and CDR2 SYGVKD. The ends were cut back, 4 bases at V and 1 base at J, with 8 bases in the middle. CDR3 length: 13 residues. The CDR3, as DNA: TGTGCCATCAGTGTCGACGGTTCCTACGAGCAGTACTTC. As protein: CAISVDGSYEQYF.

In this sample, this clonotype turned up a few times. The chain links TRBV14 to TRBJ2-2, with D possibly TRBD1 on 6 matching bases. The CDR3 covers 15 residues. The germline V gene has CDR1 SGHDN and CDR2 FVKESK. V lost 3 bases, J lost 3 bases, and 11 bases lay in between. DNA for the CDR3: TGTGCCAGCAGCCAGTGGACAGCTGACACCGGGGAGCTGTTTTTT. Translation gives CASSQWTADTGELFF.

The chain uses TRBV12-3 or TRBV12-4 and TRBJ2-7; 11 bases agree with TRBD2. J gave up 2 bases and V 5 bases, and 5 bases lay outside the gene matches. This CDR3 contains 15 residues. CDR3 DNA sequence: TGTGCCAGCAGTCCGGGACTAGCGGCACCCTACGAGCAGTACTTC. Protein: CASSPGLAAPYEQYF.

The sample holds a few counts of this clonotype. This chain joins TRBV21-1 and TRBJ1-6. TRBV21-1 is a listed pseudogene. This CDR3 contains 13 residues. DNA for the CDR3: TGTGCCAGCAGCAATCGTCTTAATTCACCCCTCCACTTT. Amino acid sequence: CASSNRLNSPLHF.

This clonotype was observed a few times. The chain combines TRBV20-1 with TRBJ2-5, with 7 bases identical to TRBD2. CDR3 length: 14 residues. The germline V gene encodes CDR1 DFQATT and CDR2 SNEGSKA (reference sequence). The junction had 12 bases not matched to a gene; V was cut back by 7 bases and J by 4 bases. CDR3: CSVPRRERGETQYF. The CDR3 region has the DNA TGCAGTGTCCCCAGGCGGGAGCGGGGAGAGACCCAGTACTTC.

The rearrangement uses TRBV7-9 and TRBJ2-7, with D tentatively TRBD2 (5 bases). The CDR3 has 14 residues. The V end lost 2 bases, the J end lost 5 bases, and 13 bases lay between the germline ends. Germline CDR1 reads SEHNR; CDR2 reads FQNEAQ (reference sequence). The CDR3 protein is CASSLKRFYNEQYF. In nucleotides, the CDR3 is TGTGCCAGCAGCTTAAAGCGGTTCTACAACGAGCAGTACTTC. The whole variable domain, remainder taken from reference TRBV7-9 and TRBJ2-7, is DTGVSQNPRHKITKRGQNVTFRCDPISEHNRLYWYRQTLGQGPEFLTYFQNEAQLEKSRLLSDRFSAERPKGSFSTLEIQRTEQGDSAMYLCASSLKRFYNEQYFGPGTRLTVT.

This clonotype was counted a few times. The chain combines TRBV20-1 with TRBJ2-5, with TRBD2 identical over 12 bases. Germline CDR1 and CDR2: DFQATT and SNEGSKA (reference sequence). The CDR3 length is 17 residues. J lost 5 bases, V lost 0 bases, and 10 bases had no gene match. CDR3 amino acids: CSARDVTGLAGSETQYF. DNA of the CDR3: TGCAGTGCTAGAGATGTAACGGGACTAGCGGGCTCGGAGACCCAGTACTTC.

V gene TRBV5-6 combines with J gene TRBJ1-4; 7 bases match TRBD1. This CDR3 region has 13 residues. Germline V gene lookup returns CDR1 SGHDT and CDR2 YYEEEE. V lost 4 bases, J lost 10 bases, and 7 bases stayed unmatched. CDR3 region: CASSVTGIAKLFF. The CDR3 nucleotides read TGTGCCAGCAGCGTGACAGGGATCGCAAAACTGTTTTTT.

Written as DNA, the CDR3 is TGTGCCAGCAGTTTAGCGGGGGAGGTCTACGAGCAGTACTTC. Translated: CASSLAGEVYEQYF. The chain combines TRBV6-5 with TRBJ2-7; 9 nucleotides agree with TRBD2. Germline values: CDR1 MNHEY, CDR2 SVGAGI. The CDR3 runs to 14 residues. The V and J ends lost 4 bases and 3 bases, in that order; junction bases with no gene match: 4.

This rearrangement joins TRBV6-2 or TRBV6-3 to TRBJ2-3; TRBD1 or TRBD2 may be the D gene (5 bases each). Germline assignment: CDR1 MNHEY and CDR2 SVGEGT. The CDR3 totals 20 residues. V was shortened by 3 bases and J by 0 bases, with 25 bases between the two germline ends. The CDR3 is CASSYSAGSSKALSTDTQYF. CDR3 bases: TGTGCCAGCAGTTATTCTGCAGGGTCTAGCAAGGCCCTTAGCACAGATACGCAGTATTTT.

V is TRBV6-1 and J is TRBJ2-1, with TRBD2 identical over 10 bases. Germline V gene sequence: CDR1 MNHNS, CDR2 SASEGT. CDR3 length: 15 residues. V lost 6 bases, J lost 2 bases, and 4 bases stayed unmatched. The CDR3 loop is CASRAGTSAYNEQFF. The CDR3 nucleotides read TGTGCCAGCAGGGCCGGGACTAGCGCCTACAATGAGCAGTTCTTC.

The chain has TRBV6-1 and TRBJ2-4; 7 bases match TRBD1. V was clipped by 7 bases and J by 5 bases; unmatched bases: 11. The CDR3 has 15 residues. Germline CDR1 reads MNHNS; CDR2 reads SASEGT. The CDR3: CASKGARESQNIQYF. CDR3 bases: TGTGCCAGCAAGGGGGCGCGAGAGTCTCAAAACATTCAGTACTTC.

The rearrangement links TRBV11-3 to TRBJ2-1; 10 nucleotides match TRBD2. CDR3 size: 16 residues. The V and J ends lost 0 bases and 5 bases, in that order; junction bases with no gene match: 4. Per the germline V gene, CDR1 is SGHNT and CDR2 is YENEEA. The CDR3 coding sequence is TGTGCCAGCAGCTTAGATAAGCGGGGGGGCCACAATGAGCAGTTCTTC. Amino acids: CASSLDKRGGHNEQFF.

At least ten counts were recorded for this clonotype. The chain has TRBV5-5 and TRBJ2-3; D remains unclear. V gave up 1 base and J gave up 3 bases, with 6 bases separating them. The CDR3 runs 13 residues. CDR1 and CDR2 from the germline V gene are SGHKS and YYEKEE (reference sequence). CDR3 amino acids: CASSLQETDTQYF. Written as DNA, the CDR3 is TGTGCCAGCAGCTTGCAGGAAACAGATACGCAGTATTTT.

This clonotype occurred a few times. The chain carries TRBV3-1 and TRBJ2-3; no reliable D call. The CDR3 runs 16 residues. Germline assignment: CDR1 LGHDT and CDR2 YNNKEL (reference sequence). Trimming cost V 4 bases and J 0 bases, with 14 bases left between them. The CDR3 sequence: CASSPVLGLSTDTQYF. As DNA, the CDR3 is TGTGCCAGCAGCCCCGTACTCGGGCTTAGCACAGATACGCAGTATTTT.